These 20 T cell receptor beta chains were sequenced from one sample in a study of blood T cell repertoires in COVID-19. Clones were read by immunoSEQ multiplex PCR, and TCRdb kept only the in-frame ones, dropping some. This sample has roughly 310,000 clones, with 88% found just once. Source material: peripheral blood. The receptors were sampled from a woman in her forties or fifties with active or convalescent COVID-19.

This chain connects TRBV20-1 to TRBJ1-1; 9 bases agree with TRBD1. Trimming at V came to 5 bases and at J to 10 bases, leaving 5 bases not matched to a gene. Germline assignment: CDR1 DFQATT and CDR2 SNEGSKA (reference sequence). The CDR3 sequence is 11 residues long. CDR3 DNA sequence: TGCAGTGCTCCGGGACAGGGAGGAGCTTTCTTT. It yields the protein CSAPGQGGAFF.

The gene calls are TRBV27 and TRBJ2-3; 14 bases are a match to TRBD2. Germline V CDR1 and CDR2: MNHEY, SMNVEV (reference sequence). The V segment lost 6 bases and the J segment 7 bases; nucleotides outside the gene matches: 3. This CDR3 region has 14 residues. CDR3 loop: CASRGLAGVYTQYF. The CDR3 DNA reads TGTGCCAGCAGGGGACTAGCGGGAGTGTATACGCAGTATTTT.

The rearrangement joins TRBV30 to TRBJ1-1; D is possibly TRBD1 (5 bases). The CDR3 is made up of 14 amino acids. Germline CDR1 and CDR2: GTSNPN and SVGIG (reference sequence). The V end was cut by 0 bases, the J end by 2 bases, with 10 bases between. The CDR3 nucleotides are TGTGCCTGGAGTGTAGGGCGGACAAACACTGAAGCTTTCTTT. This encodes CAWSVGRTNTEAFF.

The rearrangement joins TRBV27 to TRBJ1-1; no firm D call. The CDR3 is made up of 16 amino acids. CDR1 is MNHEY and CDR2 is SMNVEV in the germline V gene (reference sequence). V was pared by 2 bases and J by 0 bases, with 13 bases between. In DNA form, the CDR3 reads TGTGCCAGCAGTTTACTCTACAGCCCTATGAACACTGAAGCTTTCTTT. It yields the protein CASSLLYSPMNTEAFF.

This sequence joins TRBV7-8 and TRBJ1-6; 10 bases agree with TRBD1. V was pared by 10 bases and J by 8 bases, with 11 bases of the junction left unmatched. CDR3 size: 15 residues. Germline V gene lookup returns CDR1 SGHVS and CDR2 FQNEAQ. In DNA, the CDR3 is TGTGCCACCACAAGGGACGGGACAGGGGATTCACCCCTCCACTTT. Its protein product is CATTRDGTGDSPLHF.

V gene TRBV7-2 combines with J gene TRBJ1-4; 7 bases fit TRBD1. The CDR3 consists of 15 residues. After removal of 4 bases from V and 3 bases from J, the junction contained 5 bases not matched to a gene. CDR1 SGHTA and CDR2 FQGNSA come from the germline V gene. As DNA, the CDR3 is TGTGCCAGCAGCTCACGACAGGGTGCTAATGAAAAACTGTTTTTT. Protein: CASSSRQGANEKLFF.

This rearrangement joins TRBV27 to TRBJ2-7; D gene ambiguous. Germline-derived CDR1 and CDR2 are MNHEY and SMNVEV (reference sequence). The CDR3 has 13 residues. V shed 0 bases and J shed 2 bases, with 5 bases lying between them. The CDR3 coding sequence is TGTGCCAGCAGTTTATCCTTCCCCTACGAGCAGTACTTC. The encoded protein is CASSLSFPYEQYF.

This sequence joins TRBV6-2 or TRBV6-3 and TRBJ2-2; 8 positions agree with TRBD2. Unmatched junction bases numbered 12, after V lost 2 bases and J lost 7 bases. CDR1 is MNHEY, CDR2 SVGEGT, per germline. CDR3 size: 17 residues. The CDR3 protein is CASSYGLKREIIGELFF. The CDR3, as DNA: TGTGCCAGCAGTTACGGGCTCAAGCGGGAGATTATCGGGGAGCTGTTTTTT.

The chain joins TRBV6-4 to TRBJ2-1; 7 nucleotides line up with TRBD1. The length of the CDR3 is 16 residues. CDR1 and CDR2 from the germline V gene are MRHNA and SNTAGT. V lost 0 bases to trimming and J lost 3 bases; unmatched junction nucleotides: 5. The CDR3 is CASSDSEGAVYNEQFF. Here the CDR3 DNA reads TGTGCCAGCAGTGACTCAGAGGGGGCGGTCTACAATGAGCAGTTCTTC.

The chain carries TRBV7-3 and TRBJ2-1; 9 bases fit TRBD1. This CDR3 region has 16 residues. V lost 5 bases to trimming and J lost 1 base; unmatched junction nucleotides: 6. Germline CDR1 SGHTA, CDR2 FQGTGA. The CDR3 reads CASSKTGGKSYNEQFF. The DNA of the CDR3 is TGTGCCAGCAGCAAGACAGGGGGGAAATCCTACAATGAGCAGTTCTTC.

This rearrangement joins TRBV28 to TRBJ2-1; 11 positions agree with TRBD2. Germline V gene lookup returns CDR1 MDHEN and CDR2 SYDVKM. Losses at the gene ends were 7 bases for V and 3 bases for J; bases not matched to a gene: 5. The CDR3 runs 15 residues. For the CDR3, the DNA is TGTGCCAGCACCGAGGGACTAGCGGTCTACAATGAGCAGTTCTTC. As protein: CASTEGLAVYNEQFF.

The chain recombines TRBV19 with TRBJ1-1; D gene unclear. Trimming pared 3 bases from V and 1 base from J, leaving 12 bases between. Germline loops: CDR1 LNHDA, CDR2 SQIVND (reference sequence). This CDR3 comprises 15 residues. CDR3 bases: TGTGCCAGTAGTATGGAGGACTCGGGGAACACTGAAGCTTTCTTT. Translation gives CASSMEDSGNTEAFF.

The J gene is TRBJ2-2, the V gene TRBV27, with 9 bases that match TRBD2. The junction had 11 bases not matched to a gene; V was cut back by 5 bases and J by 7 bases. The CDR3 is 16 amino acids. Germline V CDR1 and CDR2: MNHEY, SMNVEV (reference sequence). CDR3 bases: TGTGCCAGCAGTCACGGGCTGGTACTAGCGGGCGGGGAGCTGTTTTTT. Protein: CASSHGLVLAGGELFF.

The chain joins TRBV5-8 to TRBJ1-2; tentatively, D is TRBD1 (6 bases). The CDR3 totals 15 residues. The V gene lost 3 bases and the J gene lost 4 bases, with 16 bases spanning the gap. CDR1 is SGHTS, CDR2 YDEGEE, per germline. The CDR3 here is CASSSKDSRSYGYTF. In DNA, the CDR3 is TGTGCCAGCAGCTCAAAGGACAGTCGGAGCTATGGCTACACCTTC.

The chain links TRBV9 to TRBJ1-4; D is possibly TRBD1 (6 bases). Germline V gene data show CDR1 as SGDLS and CDR2 as YYNGEE. V was cut by 4 bases and J by 7 bases, with 17 bases left in between. The CDR3 has 15 residues. Written as DNA, the CDR3 is TGTGCCAGCAGCTCACAGGGAATCGAATTTGAAAAACTGTTTTTT. It is translated as CASSSQGIEFEKLFF.

This chain joins TRBV5-1 and TRBJ2-3, with 8 bases fitting TRBD2. The CDR3 is made up of 17 amino acids. CDR1 is SGHRS, CDR2 YFSETQ, per germline. V was pared by 0 bases and J by 8 bases, with 14 bases of the junction left unmatched. DNA of the CDR3: TGCGCCAGCAGCTTGGCCGGAGCGGGAGCGGGACGTGGTACGCAGTATTTT. As protein: CASSLAGAGAGRGTQYF.

This clone was detected once. The chain links TRBV7-6 to TRBJ2-7, with 8 bases identical to TRBD1. The V gene's germline CDR1 is SGHVS and CDR2 FNYEAQ. V was pared by 5 bases and J by 0 bases, with 9 bases of the junction left unmatched. CDR3 length: 16 residues. CDR3 amino acids: CASSPGQALSSYEQYF. The CDR3, as DNA: TGTGCCAGCAGCCCGGGACAGGCGTTAAGCTCCTACGAGCAGTACTTC.

This clone was observed a handful of times. The chain combines TRBV5-4 with TRBJ2-2; 10 bases are shared with TRBD1. The germline V gene has CDR1 SGHNT and CDR2 YYREEE (reference sequence). The junction had 7 bases not matched to a gene; V was cut back by 3 bases and J by 5 bases. The CDR3 runs 16 residues. The CDR3 here is CASSYPGQGPTGELFF. The CDR3 DNA follows: TGTGCCAGCAGCTACCCGGGACAGGGGCCAACCGGGGAGCTGTTTTTT.

The chain carries TRBV4-2 and TRBJ1-2, with D maybe TRBD1 (6 bases). The V gene's germline CDR1 is LGHNA and CDR2 YNFKEQ. Trimming took 0 bases from V and 4 from J, leaving 9 bases between them. The length of the CDR3 is 14 residues. Here the CDR3 reads CASSQEQDSYGYTF. The CDR3 DNA reads TGTGCCAGCAGCCAAGAACAGGACAGCTATGGCTACACCTTC.

For the CDR3, the DNA is TGTGCCTGGAGTCCTGGACAGGCCTATGGCTACACCTTC. It yields the protein CAWSPGQAYGYTF. The chain couples TRBV30 to TRBJ1-2; 7 bases agree with TRBD1. The CDR3 covers 13 residues. Per the germline V gene, CDR1 is GTSNPN and CDR2 is SVGIG (reference sequence). V was pared by 2 bases and J by 4 bases, with 4 bases of the junction left unmatched. The full variable domain, in which reference TRBV30 and TRBJ1-2 provide the parts outside the CDR3, is SQTIHQWPATLVQPVGSPLSLECTVEGTSNPNLYWYRQAAGRGLQLLFYSVGIGQISSEVPQNLSASRPQDRQFILSSKKLLLSDSGFYLCAWSPGQAYGYTFGSGTRLTVV.